This entry lists 32 T cell receptor beta chains sequenced from one sample in a study of blood T cell repertoires in COVID-19. Clones were sequenced by immunoSEQ multiplex PCR, and TCRdb holds only the in-frame ones, with some missing. The data show 80,000 to 100,000 clones, with roughly 80% seen just once and 4.4% held by the top ten. The sequenced material came from peripheral blood. Receptor source: a man aged 60 to 69 with acute or convalescent COVID-19.

V is TRBV9 and J is TRBJ1-2; D remains ambiguous. Germline lookup yields CDR1 SGDLS and CDR2 YYNGEE. V was trimmed by 4 bases and J by 0 bases, leaving 10 bases between them. The CDR3 is 14 residues long. The CDR3 loop is CASSRDSANYGYTF. For the CDR3, the DNA is TGTGCCAGCAGCCGGGATTCAGCTAACTATGGCTACACCTTC.

The chain links TRBV6-2 or TRBV6-3 to TRBJ1-4; D is perhaps TRBD1 (5 bases). With 0 bases removed from V and 6 bases from J, the gap between germline ends came to 14 bases. Germline V lookup: CDR1 MNHEY, CDR2 SVGEGT. The CDR3 extends over 16 amino acids. CDR3 sequence: CASSYSSQGGYEKLFF. CDR3 sequence (DNA): TGTGCCAGCAGTTACTCATCCCAGGGAGGATATGAAAAACTGTTTTTT.

This sequence joins TRBV19 and TRBJ1-2; 10 bases are a match to TRBD1. Germline V gene sequence: CDR1 LNHDA, CDR2 SQIVND (reference sequence). CDR3 size: 17 residues. V shed 6 bases, J shed 0 bases, and the junction held 10 bases outside the gene matches. CDR3 coding DNA: TGTGCCAGTAGAAGACAGGGGGCCTCCGGAGCTAACTATGGCTACACCTTC. The encoded protein is CASRRQGASGANYGYTF.

The genes are TRBV5-8 and TRBJ1-1, with TRBD1 identical over 7 bases. V lost 4 bases to trimming and J lost 0 bases; unmatched junction nucleotides: 6. This CDR3 region has 15 residues. The germline V gene has CDR1 SGHTS and CDR2 YDEGEE. CDR3 in amino acids: CASSNRDSLNTEAFF. CDR3 coding DNA: TGTGCCAGCAGCAACCGGGACAGCCTGAACACTGAAGCTTTCTTT. The variable domain in full, with the rest retrieved from reference TRBV5-8 and TRBJ1-1, is EAGVTQSPTHLIKTRGQQATLRCSPISGHTSVYWYQQALGLGLQFLLWYDEGEERNRGNFPPRFSGRQFPNYSSELNVNALELEDSALYLCASSNRDSLNTEAFFGQGTRLTVV.

The rearrangement uses TRBV19 and TRBJ1-2, with D unclear. This CDR3 spans 11 amino acids. With 10 bases removed from V and 8 bases from J, the gap between germline ends came to 14 bases. The V gene's germline CDR1 is LNHDA and CDR2 SQIVND (reference sequence). The CDR3 sequence is CATRIGEGYTF. CDR3 nucleotide sequence: TGTGCCACCCGGATAGGAGAAGGCTACACCTTC.

J is TRBJ2-5 and V is TRBV7-2; the D gene is possibly TRBD2 (5 bases). Germline V gene sequence: CDR1 SGHTA, CDR2 FQGNSA. This CDR3 comprises 15 residues. Deletions cut 2 bases from V and 4 bases from J, with 14 bases between. CDR3 in DNA: TGTGCCAGCAGCTTAAGGACTGGGCGCGGAGAGACCCAGTACTTC. It encodes CASSLRTGRGETQYF.

The genes are TRBV24-1 and TRBJ2-7; TRBD1 aligns across 7 bases. In germline, CDR1 is KGHDR, CDR2 SFDVKD. The CDR3 sequence is 14 residues long. J was trimmed by 6 bases and V by 4 bases; bases with no gene match: 8. This CDR3 is CATSDSDRIGEQYF. Written as DNA, the CDR3 is TGTGCCACCAGTGACTCGGACAGGATCGGCGAGCAGTACTTC.

This clone was detected many times. Other DNA variants within this sample encode the same CDR3. The genes are TRBV6-2 or TRBV6-3 and TRBJ2-7; 12 bases are shared with TRBD2. V shed 5 bases, J shed 0 bases, and the junction held 11 bases outside the gene matches. Germline values: CDR1 MNHEY, CDR2 SVGEGT. The length of the CDR3 is 18 residues. The CDR3 loop is CASSIGLAGSRSSYEQYF. The DNA of the CDR3 is TGTGCCAGCAGTATAGGACTAGCGGGGTCCCGAAGCTCCTACGAGCAGTACTTC.

The V and J genes are TRBV20-1 and TRBJ2-3; D call uncertain. The germline CDR1 and CDR2 sequences are DFQATT and SNEGSKA (reference sequence). Between the trimmed V and J ends, which lost 6 bases and 0 bases, there was a span of 4 bases. The CDR3 loop spans 11 amino acids. The chain's CDR3 is CSAPSTDTQYF. In DNA form, the CDR3 reads TGCAGTGCCCCGAGCACAGATACGCAGTATTTT.

The chain uses TRBV5-1 and TRBJ2-3; 8 nucleotides align to TRBD2. CDR3 length equals 14 residues. The J segment lost 2 bases and the V segment lost 7 bases, leaving 6 bases of the junction unmatched. Germline V gene sequence: CDR1 SGHRS, CDR2 YFSETQ. CDR3 amino acids: CASAGLANTDTQYF. The CDR3 DNA is TGCGCCAGCGCTGGACTAGCTAACACAGATACGCAGTATTTT.

The gene calls are TRBV19 and TRBJ2-5, with 7 bases lining up with TRBD1. The CDR3 is made up of 15 amino acids. Trimming removed 4 bases from V and 4 bases from J; junction bases left unmatched: 9. Germline CDR1 LNHDA, CDR2 SQIVND (reference sequence). The CDR3 coding sequence is TGTGCCAGTAGTACAACTCAGGGGGTGGGAGAGACCCAGTACTTC. Translation gives CASSTTQGVGETQYF.

The V call is TRBV5-6, the J call TRBJ1-2, with D possibly matching TRBD1 (5 bases). The CDR3 totals 15 residues. Trimming took off 2 bases at V and 3 bases at J, with 14 bases between the two ends. CDR1 and CDR2 from the germline V gene are SGHDT and YYEEEE. CDR3 coding DNA: TGTGCCAGCAGCTTCGGGGGGGTCCCCCACTATGGCTACACCTTC. It encodes CASSFGGVPHYGYTF.

The chain combines TRBV6-4 with TRBJ1-5; D is unclear. The CDR3 length is 11 residues. Germline values: CDR1 MRHNA, CDR2 SNTAGT. V was cut by 5 bases and J by 10 bases, with 9 bases left in between. The CDR3 region has the DNA TGTGCCAGCAGTCCGGTCGAACCCCAGCATTTT. Encoded protein: CASSPVEPQHF.

V gene TRBV3-1 (or the pseudogene TRBV3-2) combines with J gene TRBJ1-5; the match to TRBD1 covers 7 bases. CDR1 is LGHDT, CDR2 YNNKEL, per germline (reference sequence). The V and J ends lost 0 bases and 4 bases, in that order; junction bases with no gene match: 6. This CDR3 region has 16 residues. The CDR3 reads CASSQDYNRGNQPQHF. CDR3 nucleotide sequence: TGTGCCAGCAGCCAAGATTACAACAGGGGTAATCAGCCCCAGCATTTT.

J is TRBJ2-7 and V is TRBV7-2; D is ambiguous. In germline, CDR1 is SGHTA, CDR2 FQGNSA. This CDR3 region has 16 residues. Trimming took 2 bases from V and 3 from J, leaving 17 bases between them. CDR3 sequence reads: CASSLPLAVPDYEQYF. The CDR3 nucleotides are TGTGCCAGCAGCTTACCGCTGGCGGTGCCTGACTACGAGCAGTACTTC.

The chain has TRBV6-2 or TRBV6-3 and TRBJ2-5; 7 bases are shared with TRBD2. Germline V gene lookup returns CDR1 MNHEY and CDR2 SVGEGT. The junction had 5 bases not matched to a gene; V was cut back by 1 base and J by 3 bases. The length of the CDR3 is 15 residues. In nucleotides, the CDR3 is TGTGCCAGCAGTTACTGGGCTAGCGGTAAAGAGACCCAGTACTTC. The encoded protein is CASSYWASGKETQYF.

The V gene is TRBV6-2 or TRBV6-3, the J gene TRBJ2-7; 7 bases fit TRBD1. There are 16 residues in the CDR3. Germline loops: CDR1 MNHEY, CDR2 SVGEGT. V shed 6 bases, J shed 9 bases, and the junction held 20 bases outside the gene matches. CDR3 amino acids: CASSTAPGTELLGQYF. The CDR3 DNA is TGTGCCAGCAGCACAGCACCCGGGACAGAGCTCCTCGGGCAGTACTTC.

The chain recombines TRBV15 with TRBJ1-1, with D perhaps TRBD1 (5 bases). Germline V lookup: CDR1 LNHNV, CDR2 YYDKDF (reference sequence). The length of the CDR3 is 15 residues. V lost 1 base, J lost 6 bases, and 15 bases lay in between. Here the CDR3 reads CATSRVGQGLAEAFF. The CDR3 region has the DNA TGTGCCACCAGCAGAGTAGGGCAGGGCTTAGCTGAAGCTTTCTTT.

The rearrangement joins TRBV5-1 to TRBJ2-3; perhaps TRBD2 as D (7 bases). CDR1 is SGHRS and CDR2 is YFSETQ in the germline V gene. This CDR3 spans 17 amino acids. V dropped 1 base and J dropped 0 bases, with 15 bases sitting between them. The DNA of the CDR3 is TGCGCCAGCAGCTTGTCACGGGGGGCCGATAGCACAGATACGCAGTATTTT. The encoded protein is CASSLSRGADSTDTQYF.

The chain employs TRBV7-3 and TRBJ2-5; 11 bases fit TRBD2. CDR1 SGHTA and CDR2 FQGTGA come from the germline V gene. The CDR3 totals 17 residues. Losses at the gene ends were 0 bases for V and 2 bases for J; bases not matched to a gene: 5. The CDR3 region is CASSLTYGTSGQETQYF. In nucleotides, the CDR3 is TGTGCCAGCAGCTTAACGTATGGGACTAGCGGACAAGAGACCCAGTACTTC.

This sequence joins TRBV5-1 and TRBJ1-2, with 8 nucleotides matching TRBD1. In germline, CDR1 is SGHRS, CDR2 YFSETQ. The CDR3 runs 14 residues. With 3 bases clipped from V and 2 bases from J, the junction kept 3 bases outside the gene matches. The CDR3 DNA reads as TGCGCCAGCAGCTGGGGGGACAGGAACTATGGCTACACCTTC. Its protein is CASSWGDRNYGYTF.

V is TRBV11-2 and J is TRBJ2-3, with a tentative D call TRBD1 (5 bases). The CDR3 sequence is 16 residues long. Germline loops: CDR1 SGHAT, CDR2 FQNNGV. Trimming took off 4 bases at V and 0 bases at J, with 14 bases between the two ends. CDR3 in amino acids: CASSSGNRRSTDTQYF. CDR3 DNA sequence: TGTGCCAGCAGCTCCGGTAACAGGCGGAGCACAGATACGCAGTATTTT.

The chain couples TRBV18 to TRBJ1-1; D gene uncertain. The CDR3 consists of 15 residues. Trimming left V 0 bases short and J 3 bases short, with 11 bases between. Germline values: CDR1 KGHSH, CDR2 LQKENI. The CDR3 loop reads CASSPPSGAYTEAFF. CDR3 nucleotide sequence: TGTGCCAGCTCACCACCGTCGGGTGCTTACACTGAAGCTTTCTTT.

The J gene is TRBJ2-2, the V gene TRBV20-1; no clear D. V was clipped by 3 bases and J by 2 bases, with 13 bases between them. The CDR3 consists of 15 residues. CDR1 is DFQATT and CDR2 is SNEGSKA in the germline V gene (reference sequence). The CDR3 region is CSASTSSLNTGELFF. The CDR3 coding sequence is TGCAGTGCTAGTACCTCTAGTCTAAACACCGGGGAGCTGTTTTTT.

This chain links TRBV4-1 with TRBJ1-3; possible D gene TRBD1, 6 bases. V lost 0 bases to trimming and J lost 2 bases, with 17 bases between them. This CDR3 is built from 18 residues. The germline V gene encodes CDR1 MGHRA and CDR2 YSYEKL. The CDR3 sequence is CASSQDSWTVGAGNTIYF. CDR3 in DNA: TGCGCCAGCAGCCAAGACTCCTGGACAGTAGGGGCTGGAAACACCATATATTTT.

This chain uses TRBV7-2 with TRBJ2-1, with D possibly matching TRBD2 (6 bases). Looked up from germline, CDR1 is SGHTA and CDR2 is FQGNSA. V gave up 2 bases and J gave up 9 bases, with 14 bases separating them. The CDR3 runs 14 residues. The CDR3 coding sequence is TGTGCCAGCAGCTTAAGGACGGGAGTGATTGAGCAGTTCTTC. It translates to CASSLRTGVIEQFF.

The CDR3 DNA follows: TGCAGCGGGCTGACAGGGAGTAATGAAAAACTGTTTTTT. Amino acids: CSGLTGSNEKLFF. V is TRBV29-1 and J is TRBJ1-4, with 7 bases that match TRBD1. This CDR3 is built from 13 residues. V was pared by 7 bases and J by 4 bases, with 6 bases of the junction left unmatched. Germline-derived CDR1 and CDR2 are SQVTM and ANQGSEA.

This clone was detected only once. V usage is TRBV2 and J usage is TRBJ1-5; D is possibly TRBD1 (5 bases). Germline CDR1 and CDR2: SNHLY and FYNNEI. The V and J ends lost 8 bases and 0 bases respectively, with 11 bases between them. This CDR3 has 14 residues. The CDR3 loop reads CASGQGHSNQPQHF. Written as DNA, the CDR3 is TGTGCCAGCGGACAAGGCCATAGCAATCAGCCCCAGCATTTT.

The gene calls are TRBV28 and TRBJ2-7; the match to TRBD2 covers 9 bases. CDR1 is MDHEN and CDR2 is SYDVKM in the germline V gene. The CDR3 covers 14 residues. The ends lost 6 bases at V and 4 bases at J; junction bases unmatched: 7. This CDR3 is CASRTSGKRYEQYF. CDR3 DNA sequence: TGTGCCAGCAGGACTAGCGGCAAAAGGTACGAGCAGTACTTC.

The rearrangement uses TRBV9 and TRBJ2-1, with 14 bases fitting TRBD2. Germline lookup yields CDR1 SGDLS and CDR2 YYNGEE. Unmatched junction bases numbered 2, after V lost 3 bases and J lost 6 bases. This CDR3 is built from 15 residues. The CDR3 sequence is CASSETSGGVNEQFF. CDR3 bases: TGTGCCAGCAGCGAGACTAGCGGGGGGGTCAATGAGCAGTTCTTC.

The CDR3 loop reads CASRFGLASYEQYF. The DNA of the CDR3 is TGTGCCAGCAGATTCGGACTAGCTTCCTACGAGCAGTACTTC. This chain joins TRBV6-5 and TRBJ2-7, with TRBD2 matching 8 bases. In germline, CDR1 is MNHEY, CDR2 SVGAGI. After removal of 6 bases from V and 1 base from J, the junction contained 5 bases not matched to a gene. The CDR3 consists of 14 residues.

This clone was recorded only once. The gene calls are TRBV15 and TRBJ2-5; TRBD2 matches 7 bases. Germline V lookup: CDR1 LNHNV, CDR2 YYDKDF (reference sequence). The CDR3 covers 17 residues. J was trimmed by 2 bases and V by 0 bases; bases with no gene match: 9. The CDR3 DNA sequence: TGTGCCACCAGCAGAGATCTTCTAGGGGAGGGTCAAGAGACCCAGTACTTC. Encoded protein: CATSRDLLGEGQETQYF.